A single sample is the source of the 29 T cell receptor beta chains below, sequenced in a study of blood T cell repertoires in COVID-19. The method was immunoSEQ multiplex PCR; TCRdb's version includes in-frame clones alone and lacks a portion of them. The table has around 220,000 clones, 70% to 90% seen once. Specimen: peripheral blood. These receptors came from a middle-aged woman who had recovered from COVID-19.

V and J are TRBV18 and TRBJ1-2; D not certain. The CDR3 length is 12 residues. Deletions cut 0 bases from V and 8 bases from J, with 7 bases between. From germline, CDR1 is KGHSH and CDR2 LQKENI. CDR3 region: CASSPPPGGYTF. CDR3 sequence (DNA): TGTGCCAGCTCACCACCACCGGGAGGCTACACCTTC.

The CDR3 loop is CASRFSGSTVDNEQFF. CDR3 sequence (DNA): TGTGCCAGCAGATTTAGCGGGAGCACGGTTGATAATGAGCAGTTCTTC. V and J are TRBV7-9 and TRBJ2-1; TRBD2 matches 9 bases. J lost 7 bases, V lost 6 bases, and 13 bases had no gene match. The V gene's germline CDR1 is SEHNR and CDR2 FQNEAQ (reference sequence). The CDR3 totals 16 residues. The variable domain in full, with the rest retrieved from reference TRBV7-9 and TRBJ2-1, is DTGVSQNPRHKITKRGQNVTFRCDPISEHNRLYWYRQTLGQGPEFLTYFQNEAQLEKSRLLSDRFSAERPKGSFSTLEIQRTEQGDSAMYLCASRFSGSTVDNEQFFGPGTRLTVL.

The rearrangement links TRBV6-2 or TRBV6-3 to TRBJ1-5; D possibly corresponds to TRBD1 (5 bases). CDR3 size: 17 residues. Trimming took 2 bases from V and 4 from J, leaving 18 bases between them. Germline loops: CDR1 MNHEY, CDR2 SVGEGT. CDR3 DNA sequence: TGTGCCAGCAGTTACCTTCCGGTAGGGGCAGCAAATCAGCCCCAGCATTTT. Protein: CASSYLPVGAANQPQHF.

The CDR3, as DNA: TGTGCCAGTAGTCCTCGGGGGGTTTGGGCGAACACCGGGGAGCTGTTTTTT. Translated, it gives CASSPRGVWANTGELFF. The rearrangement joins TRBV19 to TRBJ2-2, with 7 bases aligning to TRBD2. The CDR3 is 17 residues long. V was pared by 5 bases and J by 0 bases, with 9 bases of the junction left unmatched. Germline assignment: CDR1 LNHDA and CDR2 SQIVND (reference sequence).

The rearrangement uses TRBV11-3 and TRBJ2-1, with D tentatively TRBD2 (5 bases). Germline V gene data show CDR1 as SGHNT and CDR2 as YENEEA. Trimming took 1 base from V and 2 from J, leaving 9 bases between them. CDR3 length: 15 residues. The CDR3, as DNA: TGTGCCAGCAGCTTAGTCTCCGGGACCTACAATGAGCAGTTCTTC. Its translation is CASSLVSGTYNEQFF.

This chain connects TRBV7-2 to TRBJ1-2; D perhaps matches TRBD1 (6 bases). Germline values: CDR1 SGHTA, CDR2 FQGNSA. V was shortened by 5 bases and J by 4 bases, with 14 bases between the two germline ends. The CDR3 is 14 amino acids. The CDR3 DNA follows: TGTGCCAGCAGCCTCATGACAGGACCCTATGGCTACACCTTC. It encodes CASSLMTGPYGYTF.

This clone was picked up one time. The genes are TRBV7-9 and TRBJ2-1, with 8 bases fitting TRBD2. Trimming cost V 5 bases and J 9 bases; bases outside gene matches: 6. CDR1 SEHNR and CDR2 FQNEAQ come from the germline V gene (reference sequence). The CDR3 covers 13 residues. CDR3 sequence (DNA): TGTGCCAGCAGCCGAAGCGGGAGCGGTGAGCAGTTCTTC. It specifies CASSRSGSGEQFF.

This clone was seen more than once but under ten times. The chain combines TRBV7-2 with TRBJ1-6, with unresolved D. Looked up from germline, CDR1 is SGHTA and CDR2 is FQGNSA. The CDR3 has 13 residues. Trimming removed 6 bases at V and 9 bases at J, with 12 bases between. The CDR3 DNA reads TGTGCCAGCAGTAGAGAACGGGTTTCACCCCTCCACTTT. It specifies CASSRERVSPLHF.

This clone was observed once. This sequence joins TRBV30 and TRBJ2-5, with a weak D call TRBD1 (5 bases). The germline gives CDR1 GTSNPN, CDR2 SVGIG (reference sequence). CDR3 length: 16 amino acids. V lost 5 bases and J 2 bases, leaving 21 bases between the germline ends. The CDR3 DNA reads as TGTGCCTGGGGAGAGGTAGGGGCGGTGAGACAAGAGACCCAGTACTTC. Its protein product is CAWGEVGAVRQETQYF.

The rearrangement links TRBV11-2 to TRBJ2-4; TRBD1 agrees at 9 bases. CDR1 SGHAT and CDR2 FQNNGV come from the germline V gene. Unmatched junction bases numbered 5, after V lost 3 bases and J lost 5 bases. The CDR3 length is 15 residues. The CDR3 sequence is CASSFYRGRQNIQYF. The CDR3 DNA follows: TGTGCCAGCAGCTTTTACAGGGGGCGCCAAAACATTCAGTACTTC. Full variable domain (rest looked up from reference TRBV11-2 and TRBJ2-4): EAGVAQSPRYKIIEKRQSVAFWCNPISGHATLYWYQQILGQGPKLLIQFQNNGVVDDSQLPKDRFSAERLKGVDSTLKIQPAKLEDSAVYLCASSFYRGRQNIQYFGAGTRLSVL.

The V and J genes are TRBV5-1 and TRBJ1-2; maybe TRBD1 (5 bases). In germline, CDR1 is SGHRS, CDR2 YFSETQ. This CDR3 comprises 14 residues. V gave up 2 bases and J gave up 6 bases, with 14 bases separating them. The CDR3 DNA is TGCGCCAGCAGCTTCGGACCGGGAGGGGATGGCTACACCTTC. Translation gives CASSFGPGGDGYTF.

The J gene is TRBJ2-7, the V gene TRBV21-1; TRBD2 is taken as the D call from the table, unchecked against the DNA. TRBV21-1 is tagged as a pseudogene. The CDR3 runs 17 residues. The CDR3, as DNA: TGTGCCAGCAGCAAAGGCGAAGGCGGGAGAGGGTCCTACGAGCAGTACTTC. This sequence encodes CASSKGEGGRGSYEQYF.

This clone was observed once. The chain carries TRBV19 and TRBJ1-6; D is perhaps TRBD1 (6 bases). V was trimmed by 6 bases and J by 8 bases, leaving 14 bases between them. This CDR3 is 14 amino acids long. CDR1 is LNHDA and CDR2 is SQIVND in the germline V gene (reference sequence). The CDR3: CASRGRGRDSPLHF. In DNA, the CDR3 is TGTGCCAGTAGGGGCAGGGGACGCGATTCACCCCTCCACTTT. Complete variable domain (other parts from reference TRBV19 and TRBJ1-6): DGGITQSPKYLFRKEGQNVTLSCEQNLNHDAMYWYRQDPGQGLRLIYYSQIVNDFQKGDIAEGYSVSREKKESFPLTVTSAQKNPTAFYLCASRGRGRDSPLHFGNGTRLTVT.

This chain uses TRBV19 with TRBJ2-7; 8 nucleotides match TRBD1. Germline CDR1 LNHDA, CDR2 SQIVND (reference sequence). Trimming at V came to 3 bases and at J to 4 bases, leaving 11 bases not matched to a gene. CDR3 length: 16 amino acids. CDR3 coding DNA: TGTGCCAGTAGTATCCCCCCCCGACAGGGGTCGTACGAGCAGTACTTC. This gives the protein CASSIPPRQGSYEQYF.

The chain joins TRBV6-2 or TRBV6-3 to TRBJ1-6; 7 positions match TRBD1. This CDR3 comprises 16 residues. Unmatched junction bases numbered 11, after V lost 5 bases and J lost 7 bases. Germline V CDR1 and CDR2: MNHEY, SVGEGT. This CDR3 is CASSRTVSRGNSPLHF. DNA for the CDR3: TGTGCCAGCAGTCGGACAGTATCCAGGGGGAATTCACCCCTCCACTTT.

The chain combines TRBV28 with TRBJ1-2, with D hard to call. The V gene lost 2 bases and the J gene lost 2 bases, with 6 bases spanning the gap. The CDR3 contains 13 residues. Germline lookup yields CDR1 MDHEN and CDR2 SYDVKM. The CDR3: CASSLGHNYGYTF. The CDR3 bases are TGTGCCAGCAGTTTAGGGCACAACTATGGCTACACCTTC.

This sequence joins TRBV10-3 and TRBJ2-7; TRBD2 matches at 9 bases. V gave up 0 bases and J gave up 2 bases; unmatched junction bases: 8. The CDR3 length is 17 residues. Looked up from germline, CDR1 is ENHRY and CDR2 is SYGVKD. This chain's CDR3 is CAISESWLAGRPYEQYF. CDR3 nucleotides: TGTGCCATCAGTGAGTCGTGGCTAGCGGGAAGACCCTACGAGCAGTACTTC.

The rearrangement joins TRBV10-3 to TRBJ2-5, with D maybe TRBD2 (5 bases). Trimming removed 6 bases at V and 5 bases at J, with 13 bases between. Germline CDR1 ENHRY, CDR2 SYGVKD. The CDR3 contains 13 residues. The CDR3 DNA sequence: TGTGCCATCAGAGAGGGTGGCGGGGAGACCCAGTACTTC. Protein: CAIREGGGETQYF.

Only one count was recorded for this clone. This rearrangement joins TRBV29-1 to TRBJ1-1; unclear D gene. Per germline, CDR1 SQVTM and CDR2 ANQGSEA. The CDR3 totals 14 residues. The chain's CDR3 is CTYRRSVMNTEAFF. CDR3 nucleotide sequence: TGCACCTACCGACGGAGTGTCATGAACACTGAAGCTTTCTTT.

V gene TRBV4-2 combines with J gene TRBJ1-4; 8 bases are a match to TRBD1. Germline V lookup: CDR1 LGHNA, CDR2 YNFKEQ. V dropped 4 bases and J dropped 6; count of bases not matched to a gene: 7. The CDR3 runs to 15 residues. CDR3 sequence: CASSLRGQVDEKLFF. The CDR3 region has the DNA TGTGCCAGCAGCCTACGGGGACAGGTTGATGAAAAACTGTTTTTT.

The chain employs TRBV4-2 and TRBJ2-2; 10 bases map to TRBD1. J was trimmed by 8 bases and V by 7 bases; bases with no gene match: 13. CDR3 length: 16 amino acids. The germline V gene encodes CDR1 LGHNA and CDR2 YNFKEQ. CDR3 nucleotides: TGTGCCAGCAAAACGACAGGGGGCGCGTCGGGAGGGGAGCTGTTTTTT. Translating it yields CASKTTGGASGGELFF.

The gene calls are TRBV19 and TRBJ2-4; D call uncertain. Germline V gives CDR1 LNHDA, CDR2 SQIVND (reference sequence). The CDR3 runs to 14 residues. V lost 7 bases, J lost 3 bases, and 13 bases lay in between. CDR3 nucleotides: TGTGCCAGTAAAAACCCTAGAGACAAAAACATTCAGTACTTC. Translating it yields CASKNPRDKNIQYF.

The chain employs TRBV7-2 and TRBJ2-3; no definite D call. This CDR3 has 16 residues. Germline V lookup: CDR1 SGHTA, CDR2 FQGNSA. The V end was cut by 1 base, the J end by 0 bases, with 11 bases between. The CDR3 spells CASSLVTTLSTDTQYF. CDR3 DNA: TGTGCCAGCAGCTTAGTTACTACCTTGAGCACAGATACGCAGTATTTT.

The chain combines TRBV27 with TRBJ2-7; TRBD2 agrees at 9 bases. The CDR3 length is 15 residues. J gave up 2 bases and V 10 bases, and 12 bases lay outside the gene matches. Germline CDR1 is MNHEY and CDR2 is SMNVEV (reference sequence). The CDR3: CATSPGSGRAYEQYF. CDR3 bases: TGTGCCACCTCCCCAGGTAGCGGGAGAGCCTACGAGCAGTACTTC.

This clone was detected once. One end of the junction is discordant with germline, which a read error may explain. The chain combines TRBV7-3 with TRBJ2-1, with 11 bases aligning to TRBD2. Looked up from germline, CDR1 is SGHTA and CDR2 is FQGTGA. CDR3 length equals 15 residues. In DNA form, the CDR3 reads TGTGCCAGCAGCCTAACTAGCGGGAGAGGGGATGAGCAGTTCTTC. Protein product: CASSLTSGRGDEQFF.

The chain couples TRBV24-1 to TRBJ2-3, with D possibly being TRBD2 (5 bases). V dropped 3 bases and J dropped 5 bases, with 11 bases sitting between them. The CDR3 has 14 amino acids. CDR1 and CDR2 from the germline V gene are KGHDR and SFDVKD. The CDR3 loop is CATSDPRTGDTQYF. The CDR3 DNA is TGTGCCACCAGTGATCCCCGGACTGGAGATACGCAGTATTTT.

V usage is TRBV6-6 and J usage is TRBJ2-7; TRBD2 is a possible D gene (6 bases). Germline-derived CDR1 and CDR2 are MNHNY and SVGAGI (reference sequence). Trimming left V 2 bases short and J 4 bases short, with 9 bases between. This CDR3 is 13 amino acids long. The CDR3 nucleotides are TGTGCCAGCAGTTACGCTAGCGAGTACGAGCAGTACTTC. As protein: CASSYASEYEQYF.

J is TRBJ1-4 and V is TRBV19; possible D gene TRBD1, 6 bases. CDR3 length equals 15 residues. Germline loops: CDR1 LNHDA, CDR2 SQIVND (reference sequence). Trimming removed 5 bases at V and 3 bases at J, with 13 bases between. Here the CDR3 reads CASSQTGGPNEKLFF. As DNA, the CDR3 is TGTGCCAGTAGTCAGACAGGCGGTCCTAATGAAAAACTGTTTTTT.

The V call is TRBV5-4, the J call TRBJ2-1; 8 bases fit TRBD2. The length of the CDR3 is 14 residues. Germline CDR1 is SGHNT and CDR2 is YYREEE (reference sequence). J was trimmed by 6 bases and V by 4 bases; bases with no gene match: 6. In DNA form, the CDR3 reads TGTGCCAGCAGCATAAGACTAGCGATCAATGAGCAGTTCTTC. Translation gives CASSIRLAINEQFF.